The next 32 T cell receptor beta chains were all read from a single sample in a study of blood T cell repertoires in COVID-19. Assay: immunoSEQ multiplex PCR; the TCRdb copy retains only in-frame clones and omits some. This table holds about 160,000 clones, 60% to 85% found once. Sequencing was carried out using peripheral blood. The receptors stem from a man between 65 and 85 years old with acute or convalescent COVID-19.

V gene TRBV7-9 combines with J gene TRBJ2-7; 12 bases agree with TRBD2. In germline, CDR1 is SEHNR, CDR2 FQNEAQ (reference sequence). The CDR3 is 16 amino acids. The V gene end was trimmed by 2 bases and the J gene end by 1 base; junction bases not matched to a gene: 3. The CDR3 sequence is CASSLSGTSGSYEQYF. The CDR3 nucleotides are TGTGCCAGCAGCTTATCCGGGACTAGCGGGTCCTACGAGCAGTACTTC. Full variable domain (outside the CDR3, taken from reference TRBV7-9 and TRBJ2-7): DTGVSQNPRHKITKRGQNVTFRCDPISEHNRLYWYRQTLGQGPEFLTYFQNEAQLEKSRLLSDRFSAERPKGSFSTLEIQRTEQGDSAMYLCASSLSGTSGSYEQYFGPGTRLTVT.

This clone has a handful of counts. CDR3 residues: CASSIQVWYEQFF. The CDR3 nucleotides are TGTGCCAGTAGTATCCAGGTCTGGTATGAGCAGTTCTTC. The J gene is TRBJ2-1, the V gene TRBV19; the D is unclear. The CDR3 runs to 13 residues. Germline assignment: CDR1 LNHDA and CDR2 SQIVND (reference sequence). V gave up 3 bases and J gave up 8 bases, with 11 bases separating them.

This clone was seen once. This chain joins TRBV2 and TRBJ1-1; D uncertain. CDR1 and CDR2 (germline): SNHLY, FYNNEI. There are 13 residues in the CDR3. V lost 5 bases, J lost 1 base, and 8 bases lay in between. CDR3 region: CASSLPRNTEAFF. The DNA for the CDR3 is TGTGCCAGCAGTCTACCACGGAACACTGAAGCTTTCTTT.

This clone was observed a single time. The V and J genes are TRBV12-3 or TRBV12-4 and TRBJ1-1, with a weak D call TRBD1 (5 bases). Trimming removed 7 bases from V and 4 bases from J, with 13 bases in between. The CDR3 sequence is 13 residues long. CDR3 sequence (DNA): TGTGCCAGCACCCTCTCGGGGGGCACTGAAGCTTTCTTT. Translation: CASTLSGGTEAFF.

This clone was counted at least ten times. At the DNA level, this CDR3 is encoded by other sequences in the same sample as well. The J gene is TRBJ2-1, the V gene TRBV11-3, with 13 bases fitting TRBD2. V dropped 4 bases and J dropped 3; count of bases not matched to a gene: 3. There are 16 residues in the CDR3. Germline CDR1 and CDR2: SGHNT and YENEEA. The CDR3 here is CASSSRTSGSYNEQFF. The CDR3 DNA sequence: TGTGCCAGCAGCTCGCGGACTAGCGGGAGCTACAATGAGCAGTTCTTC.

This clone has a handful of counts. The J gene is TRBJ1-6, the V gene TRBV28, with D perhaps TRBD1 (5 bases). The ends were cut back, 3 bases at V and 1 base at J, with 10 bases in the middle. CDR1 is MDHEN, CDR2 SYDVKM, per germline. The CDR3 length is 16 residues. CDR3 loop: CASSFPGTSYNSPLHF. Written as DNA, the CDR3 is TGTGCCAGCAGTTTCCCGGGGACTTCCTATAATTCACCCCTCCACTTT.

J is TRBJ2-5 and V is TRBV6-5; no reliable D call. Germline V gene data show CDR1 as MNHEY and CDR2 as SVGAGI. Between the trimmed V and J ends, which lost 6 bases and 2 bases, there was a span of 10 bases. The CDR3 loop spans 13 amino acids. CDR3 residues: CASRGTGQETQYF. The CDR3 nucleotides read TGTGCCAGCAGAGGAACCGGGCAAGAGACCCAGTACTTC.

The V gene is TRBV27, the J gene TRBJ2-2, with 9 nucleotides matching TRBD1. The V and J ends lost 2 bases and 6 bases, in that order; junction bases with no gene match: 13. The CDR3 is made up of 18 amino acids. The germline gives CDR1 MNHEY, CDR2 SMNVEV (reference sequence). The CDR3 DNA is TGTGCCAGCAGTTTAGGGGGACAGGGATCGGCAGGGCCCGGGGAGCTGTTTTTT. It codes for CASSLGGQGSAGPGELFF.

The CDR3 region has the DNA TGTGCCATCAGTGAAATGTACAATCAGCCCCAGCATTTT. Amino acids: CAISEMYNQPQHF. The gene calls are TRBV10-3 and TRBJ1-5; no firm D call. V lost 3 bases and J lost 3, with 6 bases in between. CDR3 length: 13 residues. Germline CDR1 reads ENHRY; CDR2 reads SYGVKD.

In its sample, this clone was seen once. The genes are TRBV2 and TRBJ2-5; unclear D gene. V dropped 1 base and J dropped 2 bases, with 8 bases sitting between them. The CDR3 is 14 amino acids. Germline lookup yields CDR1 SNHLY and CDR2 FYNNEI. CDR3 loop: CASSEEKRQETQYF. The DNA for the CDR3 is TGTGCCAGCAGTGAAGAAAAGAGGCAAGAGACCCAGTACTTC.

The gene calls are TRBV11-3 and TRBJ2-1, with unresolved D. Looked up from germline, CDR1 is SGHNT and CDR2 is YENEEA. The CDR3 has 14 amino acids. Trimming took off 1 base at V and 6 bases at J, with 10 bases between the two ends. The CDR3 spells CASSLASGSNEQFF. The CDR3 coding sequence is TGTGCCAGCAGCTTAGCGTCCGGGTCCAATGAGCAGTTCTTC. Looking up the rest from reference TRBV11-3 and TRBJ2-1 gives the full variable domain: EAGVVQSPRYKIIEKKQPVAFWCNPISGHNTLYWYLQNLGQGPELLIRYENEEAVDDSQLPKDRFSAERLKGVDSTLKIQPAELGDSAVYLCASSLASGSNEQFFGPGTRLTVL.

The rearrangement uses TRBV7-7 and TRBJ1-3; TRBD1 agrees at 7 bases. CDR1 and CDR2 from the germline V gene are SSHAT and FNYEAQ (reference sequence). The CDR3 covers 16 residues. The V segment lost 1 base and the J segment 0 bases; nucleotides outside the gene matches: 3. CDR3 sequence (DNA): TGTGCCAGCAGCTTAGGGACAGGCCTCTCTGGAAACACCATATATTTT. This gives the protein CASSLGTGLSGNTIYF.

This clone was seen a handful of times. This CDR3 reads CASSQQGQGTTQYF. Here the CDR3 DNA reads TGTGCCAGCAGCCAACAAGGACAGGGGACGACCCAGTACTTC. This chain uses TRBV7-3 with TRBJ2-5; 9 bases agree with TRBD1. The CDR3 is 14 amino acids. Trimming cost V 5 bases and J 7 bases; bases outside gene matches: 8. Germline CDR1 and CDR2: SGHTA and FQGTGA.

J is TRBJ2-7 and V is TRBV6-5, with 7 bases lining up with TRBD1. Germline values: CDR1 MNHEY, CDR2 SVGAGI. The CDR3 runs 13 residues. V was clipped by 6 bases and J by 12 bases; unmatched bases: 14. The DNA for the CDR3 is TGTGCCAGCAGACGGGACAGAGACTCGGTTGGGTACTTC. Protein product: CASRRDRDSVGYF.

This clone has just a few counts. The CDR3 DNA is TGTGCCAGCAGTGATATCGGTTACAATGAGCAGTTCTTC. As protein: CASSDIGYNEQFF. The V gene is TRBV2, the J gene TRBJ2-1; D is uncertain. The CDR3 consists of 13 residues. Trimming stripped 3 bases from V and 4 bases from J, with 7 bases between. Per the germline V gene, CDR1 is SNHLY and CDR2 is FYNNEI.

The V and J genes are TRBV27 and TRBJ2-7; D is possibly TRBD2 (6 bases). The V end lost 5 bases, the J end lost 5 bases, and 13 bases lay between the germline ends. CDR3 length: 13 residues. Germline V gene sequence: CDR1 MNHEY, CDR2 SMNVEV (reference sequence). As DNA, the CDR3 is TGTGCCAGCAGTCCGACGGGGGTGAACGAGCAGTACTTC. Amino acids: CASSPTGVNEQYF.

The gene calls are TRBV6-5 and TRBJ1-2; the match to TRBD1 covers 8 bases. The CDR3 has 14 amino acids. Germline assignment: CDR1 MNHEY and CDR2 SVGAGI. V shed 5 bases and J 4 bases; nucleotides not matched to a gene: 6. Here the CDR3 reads CASSRQGAGYGYTF. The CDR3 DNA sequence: TGTGCCAGCAGTCGGCAGGGGGCCGGCTATGGCTACACCTTC.

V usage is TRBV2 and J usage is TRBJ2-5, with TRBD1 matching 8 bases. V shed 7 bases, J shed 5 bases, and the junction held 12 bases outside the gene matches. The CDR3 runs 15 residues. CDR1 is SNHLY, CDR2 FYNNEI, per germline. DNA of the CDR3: TGTGCCAGCAAGGACTTAGGACAGGGTCTCGAGACCCAGTACTTC. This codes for CASKDLGQGLETQYF.

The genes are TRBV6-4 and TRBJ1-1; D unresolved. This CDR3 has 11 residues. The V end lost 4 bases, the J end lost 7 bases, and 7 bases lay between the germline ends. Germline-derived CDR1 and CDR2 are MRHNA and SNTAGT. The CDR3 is CASSGGYEAFF. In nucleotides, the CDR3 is TGTGCCAGCAGTGGAGGGTATGAAGCTTTCTTT.

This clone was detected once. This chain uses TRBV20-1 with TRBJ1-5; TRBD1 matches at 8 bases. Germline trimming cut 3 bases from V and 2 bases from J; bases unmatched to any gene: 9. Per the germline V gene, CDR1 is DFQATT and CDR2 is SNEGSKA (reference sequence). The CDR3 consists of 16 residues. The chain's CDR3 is CSASFRTGMGNQPQHF. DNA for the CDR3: TGCAGTGCTAGTTTCCGGACAGGGATGGGCAATCAGCCCCAGCATTTT.

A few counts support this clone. The CDR3 DNA reads as TGTGCCAGCAGCCAAGCCAGTCACGGGATGCAGTATTTT. Encoded protein: CASSQASHGMQYF. The chain couples TRBV3-1 (or the pseudogene TRBV3-2) to TRBJ2-3; TRBD2 is a possible D gene (5 bases). Looked up from germline, CDR1 is LGHDT and CDR2 is YNNKEL (reference sequence). Trimming cost V 1 base and J 11 bases, with 13 bases left between them. The CDR3 sequence is 13 residues long.

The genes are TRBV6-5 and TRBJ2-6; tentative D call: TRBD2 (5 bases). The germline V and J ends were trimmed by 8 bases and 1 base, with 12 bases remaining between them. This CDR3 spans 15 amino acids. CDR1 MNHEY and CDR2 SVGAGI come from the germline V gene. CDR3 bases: TGTGCCAGCCACCTCGGGGTATCTGGGGCCAACGTCCTGACTTTC. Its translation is CASHLGVSGANVLTF.

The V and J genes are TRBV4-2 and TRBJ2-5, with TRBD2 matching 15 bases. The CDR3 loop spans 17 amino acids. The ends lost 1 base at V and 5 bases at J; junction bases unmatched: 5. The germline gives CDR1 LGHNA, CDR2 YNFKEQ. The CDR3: CASSQGTSGGVMETQYF. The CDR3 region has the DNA TGTGCCAGCAGCCAAGGGACTAGCGGGGGGGTAATGGAGACCCAGTACTTC.

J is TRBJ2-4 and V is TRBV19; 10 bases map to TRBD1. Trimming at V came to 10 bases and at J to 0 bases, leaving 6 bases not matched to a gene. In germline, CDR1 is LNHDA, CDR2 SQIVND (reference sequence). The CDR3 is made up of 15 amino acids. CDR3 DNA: TGTGCCACCCGGACAGGGGGAACAGCCAAAAACATTCAGTACTTC. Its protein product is CATRTGGTAKNIQYF. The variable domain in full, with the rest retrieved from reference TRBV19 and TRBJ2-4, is DGGITQSPKYLFRKEGQNVTLSCEQNLNHDAMYWYRQDPGQGLRLIYYSQIVNDFQKGDIAEGYSVSREKKESFPLTVTSAQKNPTAFYLCATRTGGTAKNIQYFGAGTRLSVL.

CDR3: CATSREHRGPGELFF. The CDR3 coding sequence is TGTGCCACCAGCAGAGAGCACAGGGGCCCCGGGGAGCTGTTTTTT. The rearrangement uses TRBV15 and TRBJ2-2, with 7 bases identical to TRBD1. V gave up 0 bases and J gave up 6 bases; unmatched junction bases: 4. This CDR3 region has 15 residues. The germline V gene encodes CDR1 LNHNV and CDR2 YYDKDF (reference sequence).

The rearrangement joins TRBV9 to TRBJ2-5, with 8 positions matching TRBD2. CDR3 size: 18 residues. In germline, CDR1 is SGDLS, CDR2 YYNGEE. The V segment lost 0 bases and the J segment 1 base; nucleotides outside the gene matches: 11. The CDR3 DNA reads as TGTGCCAGCAGCGTAGGAGGGGCCGTGGCGGGAGGCCAAGAGACCCAGTACTTC. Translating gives CASSVGGAVAGGQETQYF.

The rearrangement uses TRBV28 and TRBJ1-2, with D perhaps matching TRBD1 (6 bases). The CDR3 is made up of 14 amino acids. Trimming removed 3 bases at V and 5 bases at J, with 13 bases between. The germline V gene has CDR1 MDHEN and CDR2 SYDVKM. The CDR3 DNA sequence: TGTGCCAGCAGTTTCCAGGGGCCGCCATATGGCTACACCTTC. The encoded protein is CASSFQGPPYGYTF.

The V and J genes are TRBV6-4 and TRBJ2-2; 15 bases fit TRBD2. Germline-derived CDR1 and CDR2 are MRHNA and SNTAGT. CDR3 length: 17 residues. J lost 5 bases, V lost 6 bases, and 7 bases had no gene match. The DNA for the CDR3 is TGTGCCAGCAGCACTCCGGGACTAGCGGGAGGAACCGGGGAGCTGTTTTTT. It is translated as CASSTPGLAGGTGELFF.

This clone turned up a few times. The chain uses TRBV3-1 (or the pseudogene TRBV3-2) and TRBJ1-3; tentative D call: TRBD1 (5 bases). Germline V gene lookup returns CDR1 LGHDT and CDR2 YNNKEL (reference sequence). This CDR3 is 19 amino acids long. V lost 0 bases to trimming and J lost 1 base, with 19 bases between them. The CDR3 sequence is CASSQDLRTMSGSGNTIYF. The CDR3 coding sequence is TGTGCCAGCAGCCAAGATCTGCGGACAATGTCGGGTTCTGGAAACACCATATATTTT.

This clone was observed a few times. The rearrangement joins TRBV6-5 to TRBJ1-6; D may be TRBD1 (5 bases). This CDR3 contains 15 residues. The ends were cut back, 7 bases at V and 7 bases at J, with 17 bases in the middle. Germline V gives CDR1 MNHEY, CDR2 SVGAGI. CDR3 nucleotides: TGTGCCAGCAAGCAGGGAACCATGCCCAATTCACCCCTCCACTTT. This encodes CASKQGTMPNSPLHF.

CDR3 in amino acids: CATSDLGGDNYGYTF. In DNA, the CDR3 is TGTGCCACCAGTGACTTAGGGGGAGATAACTATGGCTACACCTTC. The V gene is TRBV24-1, the J gene TRBJ1-2, with D possibly being TRBD1 (6 bases). In germline, CDR1 is KGHDR, CDR2 SFDVKD. The CDR3 length is 15 residues. The V gene lost 4 bases and the J gene lost 1 base, with 12 bases spanning the gap.

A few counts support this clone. This CDR3 is CASSQVASPHDEQFF. The CDR3 nucleotides read TGTGCCAGCAGCCAAGTGGCTAGCCCACACGATGAGCAGTTCTTC. This chain joins TRBV3-1 (or the pseudogene TRBV3-2) and TRBJ2-1, with D possibly matching TRBD2 (5 bases). This CDR3 contains 15 residues. V lost 1 base and J lost 8, with 15 bases in between. Germline loops: CDR1 LGHDT, CDR2 YNNKEL (reference sequence).